This record looks at one TCR beta chain sequence and its context. Authors' data handling: Amplification of reference gene primers provided the estimated nucleated cell counts. Generated by immunoSEQ multiplex PCR, the TCRdb table keeps only in-frame clones and is missing some. The DNA was the basis for D and trimming; V, J and clone size are from that table. The sample consists of approximately 290,000 clones, around nine tenths of them appearing once. This CDR3 comprises 14 residues. V shed 1 base and J 5 bases; nucleotides not matched to a gene: 3. The germline CDR1 and CDR2 sequences are SGHTA and FQGNSA. Individuals aged about 18 to 100 years were recruited from 24 US areas. Self-reported history from a screening survey and questionnaire set each donor's cohort. The data originate from a study of blood T cell repertoires in COVID-19. On the study more broadly: Both acute and convalescent COVID-19 samples were obtained from the United States, Italy and Spain.

Specimen: PBMCs or T cells enriched from blood (not recorded which). The TCR was taken from a woman aged 30 to 39 who had recovered from COVID-19. The V call is TRBV7-2, the J call TRBJ2-5; the match to TRBD2 covers 8 bases. CDR3 in DNA: TGTGCCAGCAGCTTAGTAGGCGGGAGGGAGACCCAGTACTTC. Translating it yields CASSLVGGRETQYF.